Following are 24 T cell receptor beta chains from one sample sequenced in a study of brain T cells in children with intractable seizures. Time point defined: blood from clinic visit 5 months post-surgery; TSC patient then seizure free. The repertoire was sequenced with immunoSEQ multiplex PCR; TCRdb's copy has only in-frame clones and lacks some. The top ten hold approximately 5% of the sample, which has under 400,000 clones, roughly 93% seen once. Sequencing was performed on peripheral blood, taken about 5 months after surgery. These receptors all stem from a boy under two years old with tuberous sclerosis and intractable seizures.

This clone came up once. This chain joins TRBV6-5 and TRBJ2-1; D is possibly TRBD1 (6 bases). CDR3 size: 12 residues. CDR1 and CDR2 (germline): MNHEY, SVGAGI. The V end lost 6 bases, the J end lost 3 bases, and 6 bases lay between the germline ends. CDR3 DNA: TGTGCCAGCAGACAGGGCTACAATGAGCAGTTCTTC. The encoded protein is CASRQGYNEQFF.

V and J are TRBV2 and TRBJ2-7; either TRBD1 or TRBD2 may fit D (5 bases each). Germline lookup yields CDR1 SNHLY and CDR2 FYNNEI. The V gene lost 8 bases and the J gene lost 2 bases, with 16 bases spanning the gap. This CDR3 contains 14 residues. DNA of the CDR3: TGTGCCAGCCATGGGGGTGAGCCTACCTACGAGCAGTACTTC. It specifies CASHGGEPTYEQYF. Variable domain in full (rest from reference TRBV2 and TRBJ2-7): EPEVTQTPSHQVTQMGQEVILRCVPISNHLYFYWYRQILGQKVEFLVSFYNNEISEKSEIFDDQFSVERPDGSNFTLKIRSTKLEDSAMYFCASHGGEPTYEQYFGPGTRLTVT.

This rearrangement joins TRBV4-1 to TRBJ1-2; no reliable D call. The germline V gene has CDR1 MGHRA and CDR2 YSYEKL. CDR3 size: 15 residues. V gave up 4 bases and J gave up 4 bases, with 16 bases separating them. DNA for the CDR3: TGCGCCAGCAGCCCCGAGAGTAGGGATAGCTATGGCTACACCTTC. It is translated as CASSPESRDSYGYTF.

The gene calls are TRBV24-1 and TRBJ2-5, with 11 nucleotides matching TRBD2. The CDR3 runs to 17 residues. Germline V lookup: CDR1 KGHDR, CDR2 SFDVKD. The trim removed 4 bases at V and 2 bases at J, leaving 8 bases unmatched. CDR3 nucleotides: TGTGCCACCAGTGACCGTCCGGGACTAGCGGCTCAAGAGACCCAGTACTTC. Amino acid sequence: CATSDRPGLAAQETQYF.

V is TRBV21-1 and J is TRBJ1-2. TRBV21-1 constitutes a pseudogene. The CDR3 is made up of 11 amino acids. The CDR3 loop is CASSKPYGYTF. For the CDR3, the DNA is TGTGCCAGCAGCAAGCCCTATGGCTACACCTTC.

The chain uses TRBV5-1 and TRBJ1-1, with D perhaps matching TRBD1 (5 bases). Deletions cut 6 bases from V and 5 bases from J, with 8 bases between. This CDR3 has 11 residues. Germline V CDR1 and CDR2: SGHRS, YFSETQ. CDR3 sequence reads: CASTDMTEAFF. CDR3 sequence (DNA): TGCGCCAGCACGGACATGACTGAAGCTTTCTTT.

Notes on this clone: This CDR3 is also generated by other DNA sequences in the sample. The chain carries TRBV11-2 and TRBJ2-2; D gene ambiguous. The ends were cut back, 1 base at V and 7 bases at J, with 7 bases in the middle. This CDR3 is built from 13 residues. Germline V gene sequence: CDR1 SGHAT, CDR2 FQNNGV. CDR3 coding DNA: TGTGCCAGCAGCTTAGTTAGCTTCGGGGAGCTGTTTTTT. It translates to CASSLVSFGELFF.

The rearrangement joins TRBV9 to TRBJ2-7; maybe TRBD1 (6 bases). Germline CDR1 and CDR2: SGDLS and YYNGEE. This CDR3 comprises 15 residues. With 3 bases removed from V and 0 bases from J, the gap between germline ends came to 13 bases. Here the CDR3 DNA reads TGTGCCAGCAGCGCAGCCCCGGGACACTCCTACGAGCAGTACTTC. This codes for CASSAAPGHSYEQYF.

The rearrangement links TRBV28 to TRBJ2-2, with unresolved D. Per germline, CDR1 MDHEN and CDR2 SYDVKM. V dropped 1 base and J dropped 4 bases, with 10 bases sitting between them. The CDR3 covers 15 residues. CDR3 bases: TGTGCCAGCAGTTTATCCCCACTTCGCACCGGGGAGCTGTTTTTT. It translates to CASSLSPLRTGELFF.

The rearrangement links TRBV9 to TRBJ2-1, with TRBD2 matching over 9 bases. The CDR3 sequence is 16 residues long. Germline CDR1 reads SGDLS; CDR2 reads YYNGEE. V was clipped by 3 bases and J by 9 bases; unmatched bases: 13. CDR3 region: CASSEALSGRYVEQFF. The CDR3 DNA reads as TGTGCCAGCAGCGAAGCTCTCAGCGGGAGGTATGTTGAGCAGTTCTTC.

The V gene is TRBV6-5, the J gene TRBJ2-7; the D gene is possibly TRBD2 (5 bases). V lost 5 bases and J lost 2, with 10 bases in between. This CDR3 region has 13 residues. The V gene's germline CDR1 is MNHEY and CDR2 SVGAGI. CDR3 bases: TGTGCCAGCAGTAGAGGACTTGCCTACGAGCAGTACTTC. Its translation is CASSRGLAYEQYF.

The V call is TRBV27, the J call TRBJ2-7, with 7 positions matching TRBD1. CDR3 size: 14 residues. CDR1 MNHEY and CDR2 SMNVEV come from the germline V gene (reference sequence). The junction had 5 bases not matched to a gene; V was cut back by 3 bases and J by 3 bases. CDR3 amino acids: CASSFSTGSYEQYF. As DNA, the CDR3 is TGTGCCAGCAGTTTCTCGACAGGGAGCTACGAGCAGTACTTC.

This chain uses TRBV6-1 with TRBJ2-3, with D possibly matching TRBD2 (6 bases). This CDR3 is built from 14 residues. V lost 4 bases, J lost 4 bases, and 12 bases lay in between. Looked up from germline, CDR1 is MNHNS and CDR2 is SASEGT. CDR3 residues: CASSAVGEADTQYF. The CDR3, as DNA: TGTGCCAGCAGTGCTGTCGGGGAGGCAGATACGCAGTATTTT.

The rearrangement links TRBV19 to TRBJ2-7; 8 nucleotides line up with TRBD1. This CDR3 spans 16 amino acids. The germline V gene encodes CDR1 LNHDA and CDR2 SQIVND (reference sequence). The V gene end was trimmed by 5 bases and the J gene end by 3 bases; junction bases not matched to a gene: 12. DNA for the CDR3: TGTGCCAGTAGTGTCGTCCCGGGACAGGTCGGCTACGAGCAGTACTTC. Protein sequence: CASSVVPGQVGYEQYF. The full variable domain, its missing parts supplied by reference TRBV19 and TRBJ2-7, is DGGITQSPKYLFRKEGQNVTLSCEQNLNHDAMYWYRQDPGQGLRLIYYSQIVNDFQKGDIAEGYSVSREKKESFPLTVTSAQKNPTAFYLCASSVVPGQVGYEQYFGPGTRLTVT.

The chain employs TRBV7-9 and TRBJ1-1; D is unresolved. The germline CDR1 and CDR2 sequences are SEHNR and FQNEAQ (reference sequence). V was shortened by 7 bases and J by 1 base, with 10 bases between the two germline ends. The CDR3 extends over 13 amino acids. As DNA, the CDR3 is TGTGCCAGCATTCGGGAACGGAACACTGAAGCTTTCTTT. As protein: CASIRERNTEAFF.

The rearrangement uses TRBV6-5 and TRBJ1-1; D gene uncertain. CDR1 MNHEY and CDR2 SVGAGI come from the germline V gene. The CDR3 runs 13 residues. V shed 2 bases and J shed 1 base, with 5 bases lying between them. The CDR3 is CASSYEGNTEAFF. CDR3 DNA: TGTGCCAGCAGTTACGAAGGGAACACTGAAGCTTTCTTT.

This sequence joins TRBV19 and TRBJ2-2; 8 nucleotides align to TRBD1. The CDR3 covers 14 residues. The V gene's germline CDR1 is LNHDA and CDR2 SQIVND (reference sequence). Trimming cost V 7 bases and J 6 bases; bases outside gene matches: 7. The CDR3 DNA reads TGTGCCAGTATCCCGGGACAGGCTCCCGGGGAGCTGTTTTTT. Residues: CASIPGQAPGELFF.

J is TRBJ2-7 and V is TRBV7-2, with 7 bases identical to TRBD1. The CDR3 is 14 residues long. The V segment lost 5 bases and the J segment 3 bases; nucleotides outside the gene matches: 7. Germline CDR1 and CDR2: SGHTA and FQGNSA. CDR3 amino acids: CASSPTGKDYEQYF. The DNA of the CDR3 is TGTGCCAGCAGCCCGACAGGGAAGGACTACGAGCAGTACTTC.

The rearrangement links TRBV12-3 or TRBV12-4 to TRBJ2-7, with D perhaps TRBD2 (5 bases). The CDR3 is 12 residues long. The germline V and J ends were trimmed by 1 base and 4 bases, with 5 bases remaining between them. DNA of the CDR3: TGTGCCAGCAGTTTAGGGGAGTACGAGCAGTACTTC. Translating it yields CASSLGEYEQYF.

This rearrangement joins TRBV3-1 (or the pseudogene TRBV3-2) to TRBJ2-1, with 11 bases that match TRBD2. Germline V gene lookup returns CDR1 LGHDT and CDR2 YNNKEL (reference sequence). The CDR3 consists of 17 residues. V was clipped by 2 bases and J by 7 bases; unmatched bases: 10. CDR3 in amino acids: CASSQRWQGTSGNEQFF. CDR3 DNA: TGTGCCAGCAGCCAACGGTGGCAGGGGACTAGCGGTAATGAGCAGTTCTTC.

The CDR3 sequence is CASSLEGVDFYGYTF. CDR3 DNA sequence: TGCGCCAGCAGCTTGGAAGGTGTTGATTTCTATGGCTACACCTTC. This chain joins TRBV5-1 and TRBJ1-2; no clear D. V dropped 0 bases and J dropped 4 bases, with 13 bases sitting between them. CDR1 SGHRS and CDR2 YFSETQ come from the germline V gene. The CDR3 has 15 amino acids.

The chain recombines TRBV4-1 with TRBJ1-5, with TRBD1 identical over 12 bases. This CDR3 has 19 residues. The V and J ends lost 1 base and 0 bases, in that order; junction bases with no gene match: 7. CDR1 is MGHRA, CDR2 YSYEKL, per germline. The chain's CDR3 is CASSQAGQGAEDSNQPQHF. The CDR3 nucleotides read TGCGCCAGCAGCCAAGCGGGACAGGGGGCCGAGGATAGCAATCAGCCCCAGCATTTT.

The rearrangement uses TRBV24-1 and TRBJ2-5, with a tentative D call TRBD2 (6 bases). This CDR3 contains 17 residues. The V and J ends lost 9 bases and 2 bases respectively, with 24 bases between them. Germline CDR1 and CDR2: KGHDR and SFDVKD. The CDR3: CATCRTKCGTSQETQYF. The CDR3 nucleotides read TGTGCCACCTGCCGAACGAAATGTGGGACTTCACAAGAGACCCAGTACTTC.

The chain joins TRBV9 to TRBJ2-5; the D is unclear. The CDR3 runs to 14 residues. Between the trimmed V and J ends, which lost 0 bases and 4 bases, there was a span of 10 bases. Germline V lookup: CDR1 SGDLS, CDR2 YYNGEE. CDR3 sequence reads: CASSVGGRSETQYF. CDR3 in DNA: TGTGCCAGCAGCGTAGGAGGAAGGTCAGAGACCCAGTACTTC. The full variable domain, rest sourced from reference TRBV9 and TRBJ2-5, is DSGVTQTPKHLITATGQRVTLRCSPRSGDLSVYWYQQSLDQGLQFLIQYYNGEERAKGNILERFSAQQFPDLHSELNLSSLELGDSALYFCASSVGGRSETQYFGPGTRLLVL.